A single sample is the source of the 25 T cell receptor beta chains below, sequenced in a study of tumor-infiltrating lymphocytes in primary liver carcinoma. RNA isolated from unsorted whole blood supplied the blood RNA, with germline DNA also extracted. Synthesis of TCR beta cDNA was carried out from 450 to 500 ng total RNA with a constant-region primer. Libraries for TCR beta were built through three nested multiplex PCR rounds, which together made up a slightly modified ARM-PCR procedure. Both of the initial two PCR rounds ran for approximately 11 cycles and employed TRBV1-TRBV30 forward primers alongside a C-beta reverse primer. TCRdb processed the multiplex PCR reads anew with MiXCR; each CDR3 protein has one entry. Of approximately 330,000 distinct CDR3 sequences listed, roughly two thirds are singletons. The sequenced material came from peripheral blood. All receptors come from a man aged 35 to 55 with primary liver carcinoma and hepatitis B virus infection.

This chain's CDR3 is CASKKIPRDTQYF. The CDR3 DNA sequence: TGTGCCAGCAAGAAAATCCCCCGAGATACCCAGTACTTC. The V and J genes are TRBV11-2 and TRBJ2-5; D is uncertain. V lost 7 bases and J 8 bases, leaving 17 bases between the germline ends. CDR1 is SGHAT, CDR2 FQNNGV, per germline. The CDR3 has 13 residues.

As to this clonotype: This sequence may be a read error, since a much larger clone differs from it by one base. The genes are TRBV14 and TRBJ2-1; TRBD2 agrees at 9 bases. CDR1 SGHDN and CDR2 FVKESK come from the germline V gene. CDR3 length: 12 amino acids. The V gene end was trimmed by 4 bases and the J gene end by 11 bases; junction bases not matched to a gene: 3. The CDR3 loop reads CASSRGLAKQFF. The CDR3 coding sequence is TGTGCCAGCAGCCGAGGACTAGCGAAGCAGTTCTTC.

The chain uses TRBV10-3 and TRBJ1-1; tentative D call: TRBD1 (5 bases). The V end lost 6 bases, the J end lost 4 bases, and 15 bases lay between the germline ends. From germline, CDR1 is ENHRY and CDR2 SYGVKD. The CDR3 consists of 14 residues. CDR3 nucleotide sequence: TGTGCCATCAGGGGGGACGGGTCGGGCACTGAAGCTTTCTTT. Translated: CAIRGDGSGTEAFF.

Turning to this clonotype: This may stem from a read error, because a much larger clone lies one nucleotide away. The chain is built from TRBV12-3 or TRBV12-4 and TRBJ2-1, with 12 bases identical to TRBD2. The CDR3 consists of 14 residues. The CDR3, as DNA: TGTGTCAGCAGCCCCCGGACTAGCGGGGATGAGCAGTTCTTC. This translates into CVSSPRTSGDEQFF.

On this clonotype: Because the CDR3 is missing its conserved closing phenylalanine or tryptophan, this is likely a read error. This sequence joins TRBV4-2 and TRBJ2-1; D unresolved. Germline CDR1 and CDR2: LGHNA and YNFKEQ. The length of the CDR3 is 18 residues. Trimming stripped 0 bases from V and 7 bases from J, with 22 bases between. The CDR3: CASSQETLSAVGKNEQFI. CDR3 DNA sequence: TGTGCCAGCAGCCAAGAGACCCTTTCGGCGGTAGGGAAGAATGAGCAGTTCATC.

The chain links TRBV6-2 or TRBV6-3 to TRBJ2-1; 11 bases agree with TRBD1. V lost 11 bases to trimming and J lost 16 bases; unmatched junction nucleotides: 19. The CDR3 has 14 amino acids. The germline V gene has CDR1 MNHEY and CDR2 SVGEGT. CDR3 in amino acids: CACTRGQGALHRFF. CDR3 sequence (DNA): TGTGCCTGCACCCGAGGACAGGGGGCGCTCCACCGATTCTTC.

The rearrangement uses TRBV5-1 and TRBJ2-1; 10 bases map to TRBD1. After removal of 1 base from V and 7 bases from J, the junction contained 5 bases not matched to a gene. This CDR3 has 15 amino acids. Germline V gene sequence: CDR1 SGHRS, CDR2 YFSETQ. For the CDR3, the DNA is TGCGCCAGCAGCTTGTTCCGGGACAGGGGTAATGAGCAGTTCTTC. Amino acid sequence: CASSLFRDRGNEQFF.

With respect to this clonotype: The junction departs from germline at one end; a sequencing error may be responsible. The rearrangement uses TRBV11-2 and TRBJ2-7; D is perhaps TRBD1 or TRBD2 (6 bases each). The CDR3 is 14 residues long. CDR1 is SGHAT, CDR2 FQNNGV, per germline. The CDR3 region is CPSSLEFFGGEQYF. DNA of the CDR3: TGTCCCAGCAGCTTAGAGTTTTTCGGGGGCGAGCAATACTTC.

This clonotype was observed a single time. This rearrangement joins TRBV11-2 to TRBJ2-1, with 8 bases lining up with TRBD1. Germline trimming cut 5 bases from V and 13 bases from J; bases unmatched to any gene: 10. CDR1 is SGHAT and CDR2 is FQNNGV in the germline V gene. This CDR3 comprises 13 residues. CDR3 protein: CASSLRGQAEQFF. The CDR3 DNA reads TGTGCCAGCAGCCTGCGGGGACAGGCTGAACAGTTCTTC.

A note on this clonotype: A much larger clone differs from this one at a single base, so this may be a read error. The chain couples TRBV4-1 to TRBJ2-3; D unresolved. V dropped 0 bases and J dropped 0 bases, with 13 bases sitting between them. Germline V gene data show CDR1 as MGHRA and CDR2 as YSYEKL. The CDR3 loop spans 17 amino acids. CDR3 amino acids: CASSQDCTSSSTDTQYF. The CDR3 nucleotides are TGCGCCAGCAGCCAAGATTGTACCTCTTCTAGCACAGATACGCAGTATTTT.

As concerns this clonotype: A much larger clone differs by one base, so this may be a read error. The chain joins TRBV10-3 to TRBJ2-5, with 16 nucleotides matching TRBD2. The CDR3 has 14 residues. CDR1 and CDR2 from the germline V gene are ENHRY and SYGVKD. CDR3 nucleotide sequence: TGTGCCACCGGGACTAGCGGGAGGGCGGAGATCCAGTACTTC. Translating gives CATGTSGRAEIQYF.

As regards this clonotype: A read error may explain this, as a much larger clone is one base away. Here the CDR3 omits its conserved ending phenylalanine or tryptophan, so a read error is the likely source. This chain uses TRBV6-2 or TRBV6-3 with TRBJ2-7; D ambiguous. Per the germline V gene, CDR1 is MNHEY and CDR2 is SVGEGT. This CDR3 is 12 amino acids long. Deletions cut 11 bases from V and 3 bases from J, with 14 bases between. CDR3 region: CAYKTVYYEQYL. In DNA form, the CDR3 reads TGTGCCTACAAGACGGTGTACTACGAGCAGTACCTC.

This clonotype was seen many times. The gene calls are TRBV29-1 and TRBJ1-4; weak D call: TRBD1 (6 bases). There are 15 residues in the CDR3. The V gene lost 4 bases and the J gene lost 0 bases, with 12 bases spanning the gap. In germline, CDR1 is SQVTM, CDR2 ANQGSEA. The DNA of the CDR3 is TGCAGCGTTGCGGGGGGCGGGCCAACTAATGAAAAACTGTTTTTT. Translating gives CSVAGGGPTNEKLFF. Filled out from reference TRBV29-1 and TRBJ1-4, the complete variable domain reads SAVISQKPSRDICQRGTSLTIQCQVDSQVTMMFWYRQQPGQSLTLIATANQGSEATYESGFVIDKFPISRPNLTFSTLTVSNMSPEDSSIYLCSVAGGGPTNEKLFFGSGTQLSVL.

This clonotype was picked up many times. The genes are TRBV5-5 and TRBJ1-6; the D gene is possibly TRBD1 (6 bases). Germline V gives CDR1 SGHKS, CDR2 YYEKEE (reference sequence). The V end was cut by 2 bases, the J end by 3 bases, with 12 bases between. The CDR3 covers 16 residues. The CDR3 spells CASSLQGSVYNSPLHF. The CDR3 nucleotides are TGTGCCAGCAGCTTACAGGGTTCCGTCTATAATTCACCCCTCCACTTT. Full variable domain (missing parts from reference TRBV5-5 and TRBJ1-6): DAGVTQSPTHLIKTRGQQVTLRCSPISGHKSVSWYQQVLGQGPQFIFQYYEKEERGRGNFPDRFSARQFPNYSSELNVNALLLGDSALYLCASSLQGSVYNSPLHFGNGTRLTVT.

In the case of this clonotype: The junction shows a germline mismatch at one end, possibly a read error. The V call is TRBV28, the J call TRBJ2-1; TRBD2 matches at 11 bases. The CDR3 is 21 amino acids. The germline gives CDR1 MDHEN, CDR2 SYDVKM. The CDR3 loop reads CASSLGDRGLAVMSSYNEQIF. Written as DNA, the CDR3 is TGTGCCAGCAGTTTAGGGGACCGGGGACTAGCGGTTATGAGCTCCTACAATGAGCAGATCTTC.

The chain recombines TRBV2 with TRBJ2-1; 7 bases are shared with TRBD2. The CDR3 has 17 residues. CDR1 SNHLY and CDR2 FYNNEI come from the germline V gene. V dropped 2 bases and J dropped 5; count of bases not matched to a gene: 12. The CDR3 region is CASSETRPAGVNNEQFF. Written as DNA, the CDR3 is TGTGCCAGCAGTGAAACCCGCCCTGCGGGAGTGAACAATGAGCAGTTCTTC.

The CDR3 nucleotides read TGTGCCAGCAGGAAGACAGGGAACAATGAGCAGTTCTTC. Translating gives CASRKTGNNEQFF. V and J are TRBV7-9 and TRBJ2-1; 7 bases are shared with TRBD1. Germline lookup yields CDR1 SEHNR and CDR2 FQNEAQ (reference sequence). This CDR3 is 13 amino acids long. Trimming cost V 6 bases and J 5 bases; bases outside gene matches: 4.

J is TRBJ1-1 and V is TRBV28; possible D gene TRBD1, 5 bases. V lost 6 bases and J 5 bases, leaving 19 bases between the germline ends. The germline V gene encodes CDR1 MDHEN and CDR2 SYDVKM. The CDR3 has 15 residues. CDR3 in amino acids: CASRGGTGLGTEAFF. The CDR3 nucleotides are TGTGCCAGCAGGGGGGGAACGGGCCTTGGGACTGAAGCTTTCTTT.

This clonotype is medium-sized in the sample. The chain carries TRBV11-2 and TRBJ2-7; no definite D call. V shed 5 bases and J shed 6 bases, with 11 bases lying between them. The V gene's germline CDR1 is SGHAT and CDR2 FQNNGV. The CDR3 loop spans 12 amino acids. The CDR3 sequence: CASSLLLGEQYF. The CDR3 DNA reads as TGTGCCAGCAGCCTACTCTTGGGCGAGCAGTACTTC.

Comment on this clonotype: Mismatch with germline at one junction end may stem from a read error. The chain recombines TRBV5-1 with TRBJ1-1; no clear D gene. CDR1 and CDR2 from the germline V gene are SGHRS and YFSETQ. This CDR3 contains 14 residues. CDR3 amino acids: CASGFGGENTEAFF. DNA of the CDR3: TGCGCCAGCGGCTTCGGTGGGGAGAACACTGAAGCTTTCTTT.

In its sample, this clonotype ranks as medium-sized. The J gene is TRBJ2-1, the V gene TRBV11-2; 7 bases match TRBD1. This CDR3 is built from 16 residues. Germline V lookup: CDR1 SGHAT, CDR2 FQNNGV. V shed 3 bases and J 5 bases; nucleotides not matched to a gene: 10. CDR3 nucleotides: TGTGCCAGCAGCTTCCGAGGGGGCGCACGGGACAATGAGCAGTTCTTC. It yields the protein CASSFRGGARDNEQFF. The full variable domain, in which reference TRBV11-2 and TRBJ2-1 provide the parts outside the CDR3, is EAGVAQSPRYKIIEKRQSVAFWCNPISGHATLYWYQQILGQGPKLLIQFQNNGVVDDSQLPKDRFSAERLKGVDSTLKIQPAKLEDSAVYLCASSFRGGARDNEQFFGPGTRLTVL.

This clonotype has more than one count but fewer than ten. The chain has TRBV6-1 and TRBJ2-7; 7 nucleotides line up with TRBD1. V was clipped by 6 bases and J by 0 bases; unmatched bases: 8. The CDR3 length is 15 residues. Germline CDR1 reads MNHNS; CDR2 reads SASEGT. The CDR3 loop is CASRADRTVSYEQYF. The CDR3 DNA reads as TGTGCCAGCAGGGCGGACAGGACAGTCTCCTACGAGCAGTACTTC.

To note about this clonotype: This may stem from a read error, because a much larger clone lies one nucleotide away. The chain carries TRBV10-3 and TRBJ2-1; the D is unclear. The germline CDR1 and CDR2 sequences are ENHRY and SYGVKD. V lost 7 bases and J lost 3, with 13 bases in between. The CDR3 has 14 amino acids. The CDR3 DNA is TGTGCCATCAAGGCCGAGAGCTTCTACAATGAGCAGTTCTTC. This encodes CAIKAESFYNEQFF.

Ten or more counts support this clonotype. This chain connects TRBV5-5 to TRBJ1-2, with no clear D. The length of the CDR3 is 16 residues. The germline CDR1 and CDR2 sequences are SGHKS and YYEKEE (reference sequence). V was pared by 4 bases and J by 3 bases, with 19 bases between. CDR3 in amino acids: CASSQFIRSGDYGYTF. The CDR3 region has the DNA TGTGCCAGCAGCCAATTTATCCGTAGCGGAGACTATGGCTACACCTTC.

Turning to this clonotype: One junction end does not reproduce the germline sequence, and a read error may be involved. The gene calls are TRBV11-2 and TRBJ2-7; D may be TRBD1 (5 bases). The V gene's germline CDR1 is SGHAT and CDR2 FQNNGV. This CDR3 contains 16 residues. CDR3 protein: CACSHPTNRRGYEQYF. The CDR3 region has the DNA TGTGCCTGCAGCCACCCAACCAACAGGAGAGGTTACGAGCAGTACTTC.